The T cell receptor beta chain described here comes from a study of T cell responses to AZD1222 COVID-19 vaccine. Study-level points and caveats: Seropositive at baseline were only six AZD1222 recipients. Donors were largely white British and mainly female; clonal diversity was possibly underestimated. Repertoires were collected only later (after the peak T cell response had occurred). Across the whole spike, CD4 TCRs peaked at regions 160-218 and 743-854.

TCRdb's table, derived via immunoSEQ multiplex PCR, lists solely in-frame clones and lacks some. This sample carries about 110,000 clones, roughly nine tenths of them seen once, and the ten largest clones take 7.5%. On this clone itself: Antigen specificity is unknown.

V shed 5 bases and J 9 bases; nucleotides not matched to a gene: 10. The CDR3 sequence is 16 residues long. Germline loops: CDR1 SGHAT, CDR2 FQNNGV. The clonotype was recovered from an adult in good health. Sequencing was performed on peripheral blood, taken on day 0 of AZD1222 vaccination. The rearrangement joins TRBV11-2 to TRBJ2-1, with TRBD2 matching over 13 bases. In DNA form, the CDR3 reads TGTGCCAGCAGCCCACCGGGACTAGCGGGATTTAGTGAGCAGTTCTTC. It translates to CASSPPGLAGFSEQFF.